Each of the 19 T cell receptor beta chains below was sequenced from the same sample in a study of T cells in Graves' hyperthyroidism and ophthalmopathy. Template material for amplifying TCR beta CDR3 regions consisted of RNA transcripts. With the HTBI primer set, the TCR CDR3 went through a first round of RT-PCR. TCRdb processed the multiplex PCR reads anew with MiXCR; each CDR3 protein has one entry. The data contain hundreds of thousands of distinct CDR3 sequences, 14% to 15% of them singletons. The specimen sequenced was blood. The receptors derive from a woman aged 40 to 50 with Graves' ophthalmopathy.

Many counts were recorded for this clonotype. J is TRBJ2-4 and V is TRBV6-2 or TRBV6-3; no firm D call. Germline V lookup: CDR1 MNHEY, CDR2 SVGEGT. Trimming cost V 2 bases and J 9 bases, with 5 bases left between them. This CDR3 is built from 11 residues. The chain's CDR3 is CASSYGAIQYF. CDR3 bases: TGTGCCAGCAGTTACGGCGCCATTCAGTACTTC.

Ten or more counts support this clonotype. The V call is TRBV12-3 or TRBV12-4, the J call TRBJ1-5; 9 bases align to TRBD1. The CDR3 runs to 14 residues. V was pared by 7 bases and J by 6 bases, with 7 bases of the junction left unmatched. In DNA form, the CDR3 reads TGTGCCAGCACCTTAGGGACAGGGACTCAGCCCCAGCATTTT. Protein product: CASTLGTGTQPQHF.

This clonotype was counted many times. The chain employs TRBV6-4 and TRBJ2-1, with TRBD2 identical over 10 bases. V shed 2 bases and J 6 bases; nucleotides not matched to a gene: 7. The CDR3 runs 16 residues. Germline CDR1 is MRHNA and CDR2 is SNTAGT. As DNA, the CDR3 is TGTGCCAGCAGTGACGCAGCGGGAGGGCCAGTCAATGAGCAGTTCTTC. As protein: CASSDAAGGPVNEQFF.

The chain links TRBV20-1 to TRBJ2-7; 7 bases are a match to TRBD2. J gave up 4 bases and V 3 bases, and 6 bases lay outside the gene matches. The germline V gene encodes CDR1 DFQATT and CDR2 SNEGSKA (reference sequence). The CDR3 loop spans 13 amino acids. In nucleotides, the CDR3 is TGCAGTGCTAGGGAGGAGCGGGATTACGAGCAGTACTTC. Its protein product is CSAREERDYEQYF.

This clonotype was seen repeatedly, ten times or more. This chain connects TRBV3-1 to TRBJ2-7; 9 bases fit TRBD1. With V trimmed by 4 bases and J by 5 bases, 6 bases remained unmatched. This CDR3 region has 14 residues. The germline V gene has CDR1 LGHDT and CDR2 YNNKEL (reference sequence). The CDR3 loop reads CASSPRDRAHEQYF. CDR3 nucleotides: TGTGCCAGCAGCCCCCGGGACAGGGCCCACGAGCAGTACTTC.

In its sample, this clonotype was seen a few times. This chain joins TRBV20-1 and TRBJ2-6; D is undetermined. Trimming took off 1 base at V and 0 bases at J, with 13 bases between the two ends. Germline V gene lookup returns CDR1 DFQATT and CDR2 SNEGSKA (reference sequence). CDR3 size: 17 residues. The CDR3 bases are TGCAGTGCTAGAGGGGCAGGCCCACCCTCTGGGGCCAACGTCCTGACTTTC. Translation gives CSARGAGPPSGANVLTF.

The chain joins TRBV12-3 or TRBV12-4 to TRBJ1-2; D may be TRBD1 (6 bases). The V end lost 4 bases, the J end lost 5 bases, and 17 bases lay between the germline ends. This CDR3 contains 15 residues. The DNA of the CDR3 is TGTGCCAGCAGTTCCGGGCTTCGACAGGCTTATGGCTACACCTTC. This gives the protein CASSSGLRQAYGYTF.

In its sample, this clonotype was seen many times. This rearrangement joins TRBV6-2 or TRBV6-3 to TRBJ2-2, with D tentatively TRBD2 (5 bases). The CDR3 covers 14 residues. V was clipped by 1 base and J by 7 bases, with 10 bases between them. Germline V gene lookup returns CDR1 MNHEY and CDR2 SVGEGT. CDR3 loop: CASSYWRVRGELFF. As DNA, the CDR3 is TGTGCCAGCAGTTACTGGCGGGTTCGCGGGGAGCTGTTTTTT.

The chain's CDR3 is CASSTGGRSNTIYF. CDR3 sequence (DNA): TGTGCCAGCAGTACAGGGGGAAGGAGTAACACCATATATTTT. The chain joins TRBV6-1 to TRBJ1-3, with 8 bases fitting TRBD1. Germline V CDR1 and CDR2: MNHNS, SASEGT. This CDR3 is built from 14 residues. V lost 5 bases and J lost 7; bases outside the gene matches: 7.

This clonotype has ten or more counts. CDR3 DNA: TGTGCCAGCAGCCCTATAGCGGTAAAAGAGACCCAGTACTTC. Its translation: CASSPIAVKETQYF. The chain is built from TRBV11-3 and TRBJ2-5, with a weak D call TRBD2 (6 bases). V was trimmed by 5 bases and J by 3 bases, leaving 13 bases between them. This CDR3 spans 14 amino acids. The germline V gene has CDR1 SGHNT and CDR2 YENEEA. Complete variable domain (other parts from reference TRBV11-3 and TRBJ2-5): EAGVVQSPRYKIIEKKQPVAFWCNPISGHNTLYWYLQNLGQGPELLIRYENEEAVDDSQLPKDRFSAERLKGVDSTLKIQPAELGDSAVYLCASSPIAVKETQYFGPGTRLLVL.

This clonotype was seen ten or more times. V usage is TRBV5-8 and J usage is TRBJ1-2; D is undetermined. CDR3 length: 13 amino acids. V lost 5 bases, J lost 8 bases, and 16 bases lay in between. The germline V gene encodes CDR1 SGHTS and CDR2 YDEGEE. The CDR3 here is CASSSRPSGGYTF. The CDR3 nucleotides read TGTGCCAGCAGTTCCAGACCGAGCGGGGGCTACACCTTC.

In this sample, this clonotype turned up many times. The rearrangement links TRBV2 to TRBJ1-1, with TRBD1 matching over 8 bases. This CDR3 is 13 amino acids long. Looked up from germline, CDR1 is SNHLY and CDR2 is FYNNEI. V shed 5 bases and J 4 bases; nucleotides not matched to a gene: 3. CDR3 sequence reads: CASSIGQGTEAFF. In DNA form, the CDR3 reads TGTGCCAGCAGTATCGGACAGGGCACTGAAGCTTTCTTT.

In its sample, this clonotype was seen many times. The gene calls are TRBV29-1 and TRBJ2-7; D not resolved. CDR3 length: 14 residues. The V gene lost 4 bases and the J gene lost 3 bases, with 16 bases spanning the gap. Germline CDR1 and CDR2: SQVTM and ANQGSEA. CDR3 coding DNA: TGCAGCGTTGCGGTAATCCAGTCCCTCTACGAGCAGTACTTC. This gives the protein CSVAVIQSLYEQYF.

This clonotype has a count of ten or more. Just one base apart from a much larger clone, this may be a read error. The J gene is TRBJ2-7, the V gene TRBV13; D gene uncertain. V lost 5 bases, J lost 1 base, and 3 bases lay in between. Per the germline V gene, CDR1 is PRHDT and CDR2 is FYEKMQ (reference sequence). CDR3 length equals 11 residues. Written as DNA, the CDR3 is TGTGCCAGCAGCAAATCCTACGAGCAGTACTTC. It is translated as CASSKSYEQYF.

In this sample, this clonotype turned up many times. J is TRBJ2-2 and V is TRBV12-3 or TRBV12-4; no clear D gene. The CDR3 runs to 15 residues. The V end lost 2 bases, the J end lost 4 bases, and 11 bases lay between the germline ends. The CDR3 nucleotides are TGTGCCAGCAGTTTATCTACGGATCCCACCGGGGAGCTGTTTTTT. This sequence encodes CASSLSTDPTGELFF.

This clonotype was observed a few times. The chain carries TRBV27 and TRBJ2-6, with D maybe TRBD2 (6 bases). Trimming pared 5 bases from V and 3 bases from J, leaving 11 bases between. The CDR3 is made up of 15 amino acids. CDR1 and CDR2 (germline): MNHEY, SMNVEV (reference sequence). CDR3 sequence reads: CASSVGTYGANVLTF. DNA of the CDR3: TGTGCCAGCAGTGTAGGGACTTATGGGGCCAACGTCCTGACTTTC. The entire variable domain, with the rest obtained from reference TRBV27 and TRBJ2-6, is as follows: EAQVTQNPRYLITVTGKKLTVTCSQNMNHEYMSWYRQDPGLGLRQIYYSMNVEVTDKGDVPEGYKVSRKEKRNFPLILESPSPNQTSLYFCASSVGTYGANVLTFGAGSRLTVL.

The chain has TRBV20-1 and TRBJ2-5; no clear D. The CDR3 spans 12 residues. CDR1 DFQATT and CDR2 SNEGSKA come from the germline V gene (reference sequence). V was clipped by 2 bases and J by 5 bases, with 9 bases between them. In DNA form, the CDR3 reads TGCAGTGCTAGACTAATCTTGGAGACCCAGTACTTC. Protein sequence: CSARLILETQYF.

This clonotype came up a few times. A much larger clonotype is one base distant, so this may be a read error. CDR3 coding DNA: TGTGCCAGCTCACCACCGCCCGGCCAAGAGATCCAGTACTTC. Residues: CASSPPPGQEIQYF. The rearrangement uses TRBV18 and TRBJ2-5; no clear D gene. This CDR3 is built from 14 residues. In germline, CDR1 is KGHSH, CDR2 LQKENI.

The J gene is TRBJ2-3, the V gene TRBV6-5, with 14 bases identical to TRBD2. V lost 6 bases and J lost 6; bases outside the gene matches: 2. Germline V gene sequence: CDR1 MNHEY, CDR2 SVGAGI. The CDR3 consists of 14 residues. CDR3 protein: CASRGLAGADTQYF. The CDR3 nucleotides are TGTGCCAGCAGGGGACTAGCGGGAGCCGATACGCAGTATTTT.